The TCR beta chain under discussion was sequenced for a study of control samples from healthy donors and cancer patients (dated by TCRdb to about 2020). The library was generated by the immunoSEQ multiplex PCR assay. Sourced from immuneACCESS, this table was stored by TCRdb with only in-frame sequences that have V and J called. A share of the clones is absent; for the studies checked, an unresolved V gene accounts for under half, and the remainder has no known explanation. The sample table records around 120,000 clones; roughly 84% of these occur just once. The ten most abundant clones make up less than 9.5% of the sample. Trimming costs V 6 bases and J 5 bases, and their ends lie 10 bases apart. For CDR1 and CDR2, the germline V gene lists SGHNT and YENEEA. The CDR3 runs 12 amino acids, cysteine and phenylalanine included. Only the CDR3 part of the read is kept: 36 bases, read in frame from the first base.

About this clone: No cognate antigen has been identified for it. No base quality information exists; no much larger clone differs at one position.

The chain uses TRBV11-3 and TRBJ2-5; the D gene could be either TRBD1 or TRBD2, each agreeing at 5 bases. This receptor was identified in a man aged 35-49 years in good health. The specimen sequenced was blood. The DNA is TGTGCCAGCAGTAAAGGGGAGGAGACCCAGTACTTC. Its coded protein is CASSKGEETQYF.